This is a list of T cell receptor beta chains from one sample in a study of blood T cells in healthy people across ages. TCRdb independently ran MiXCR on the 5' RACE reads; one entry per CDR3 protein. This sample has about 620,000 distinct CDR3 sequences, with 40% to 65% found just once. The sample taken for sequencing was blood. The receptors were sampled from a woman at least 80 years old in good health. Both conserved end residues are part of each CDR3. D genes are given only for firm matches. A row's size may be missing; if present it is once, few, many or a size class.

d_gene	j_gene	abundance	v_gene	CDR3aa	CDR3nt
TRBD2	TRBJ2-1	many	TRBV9	CASSVGELAGGSEQFF	TGTGCCAGCAGCGTAGGGGAACTAGCGGGAGGAAGTGAGCAGTTCTTC
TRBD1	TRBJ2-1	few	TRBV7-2	CASSLSAGGLNEQFF	TGTGCCAGCAGCTTATCGGCAGGGGGCCTCAATGAGCAGTTCTTC
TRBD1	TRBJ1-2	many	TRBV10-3	CAISDTGTGAYGYTF	TGTGCCATCAGTGACACCGGGACAGGCGCCTATGGCTACACCTTC
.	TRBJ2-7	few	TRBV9	CASSVEGSAYNEQYF	TGTGCCAGCAGCGTAGAGGGCAGCGCCTACAATGAGCAGTACTTC
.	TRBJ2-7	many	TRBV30	CAWAPDPYEQYF	TGTGCCTGGGCCCCTGACCCCTACGAGCAGTACTTC
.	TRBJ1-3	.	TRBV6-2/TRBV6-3	CASSYPDRGNTIYF	TGTGCCAGCAGTTACCCGGACAGAGGAAACACCATATATTTT
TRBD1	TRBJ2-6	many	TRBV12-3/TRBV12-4	CASSPTGSSGANVLTF	TGTGCCAGCAGTCCGACAGGGTCTTCTGGGGCCAACGTCCTGACTTTC
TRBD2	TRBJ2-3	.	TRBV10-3	CAIREGLASSDTQYF	TGTGCCATCAGGGAGGGACTAGCGTCATCAGATACGCAGTATTTT
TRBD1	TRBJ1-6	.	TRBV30	CAWSGTGYNSPLHF	TGTGCCTGGAGTGGGACAGGATATAATTCACCCCTCCACTTT
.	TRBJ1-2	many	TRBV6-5	CASSYTGTSNYGYTF	TGTGCCAGCAGTTACACCGGGACATCTAACTATGGCTACACCTTC
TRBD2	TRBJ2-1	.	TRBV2	CASSYGTSRNGQFF	TGTGCCAGCAGTTACGGGACTAGCAGAAATGGGCAGTTCTTC
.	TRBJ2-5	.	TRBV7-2	CASGVELQGTQYF	TGTGCCAGCGGCGTGGAGCTACAGGGGACCCAGTACTTC
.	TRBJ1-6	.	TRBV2	CASSPPGNGYNSPLHF	TGTGCCAGCAGCCCGCCCGGTAATGGGTATAATTCACCCCTCCACTTT
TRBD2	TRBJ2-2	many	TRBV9	CASSDSRTPTSGAQTGELFF	TGTGCCAGCAGCGACTCCCGAACCCCGACTAGCGGGGCACAAACCGGGGAGCTGTTTTTT
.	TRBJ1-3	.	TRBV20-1	CSARGGGSGNTIYF	TGCAGTGCTAGGGGGGGAGGATCTGGAAACACCATATATTTT
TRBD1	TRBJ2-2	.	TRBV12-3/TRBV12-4	CASSLAGDSTGELFF	TGTGCCAGCAGTTTAGCGGGGGACAGCACCGGGGAGCTGTTTTTT
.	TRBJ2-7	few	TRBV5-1	CASSAFGSTYEQYF	TGCGCCAGCAGCGCCTTTGGGTCGACGTACGAGCAGTACTTC
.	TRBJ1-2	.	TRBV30	CAWDADGYTF	TGTGCCTGGGATGCCGATGGCTACACCTTC
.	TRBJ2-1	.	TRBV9	CASSVFSDEQFF	TGTGCCAGCAGCGTCTTCTCGGATGAGCAGTTCTTC
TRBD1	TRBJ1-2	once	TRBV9	CASSPTGQGDLSCTF	TGTGCCAGCAGCCCCACGGGACAGGGAGACCTTAGCTGCACCTTC
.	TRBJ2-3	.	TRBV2	CASSEGQLEQYF	TGTGCCAGCAGTGAAGGGCAATTGGAGCAGTATTTT
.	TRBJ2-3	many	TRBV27	CASSFLTATDTQYF	TGTGCCAGCAGTTTCTTGACAGCCACAGATACGCAGTATTTT
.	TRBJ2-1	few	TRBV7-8	CASSGPIFGWQLGGRTYNEQFF	TGTGCCAGCAGCGGTCCCATTTTCGGCTGGCAACTCGGGGGGCGGACCTACAATGAGCAGTTCTTC
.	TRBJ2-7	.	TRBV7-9	CASSFGGGRTYEQYF	TGTGCCAGCAGCTTCGGTGGGGGGCGGACCTACGAGCAGTACTTC
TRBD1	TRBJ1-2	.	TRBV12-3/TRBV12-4	CASLTGYPSYGYTF	TGTGCCAGCTTGACAGGGTACCCCAGCTATGGCTACACCTTC
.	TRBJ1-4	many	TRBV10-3	CATTTGTNEKLFF	TGTGCCACAACGACAGGTACCAATGAAAAACTGTTTTTT
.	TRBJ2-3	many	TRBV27	CASSPQFLVMLSTDTQYF	TGTGCCAGCAGCCCGCAGTTTCTCGTAATGCTTAGCACAGATACGCAGTATTTT
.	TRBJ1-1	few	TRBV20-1	CSAPVGGNTEAFF	TGCAGTGCTCCAGTGGGGGGGAACACTGAAGCTTTCTTT
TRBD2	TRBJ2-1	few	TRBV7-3	CASSSHRGLAGAGSYNEQFF	TGTGCCAGCAGCTCACATAGGGGACTAGCGGGAGCTGGATCCTACAATGAGCAGTTCTTC
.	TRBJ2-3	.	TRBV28	CASSKTRTGTQYF	TGTGCCAGCAGTAAGACCCGCACGGGTACGCAGTATTTT
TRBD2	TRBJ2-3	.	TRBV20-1	CSARDQRGGRVTDTQYF	TGCAGTGCTAGAGACCAAAGGGGCGGGAGAGTTACAGATACGCAGTATTTT
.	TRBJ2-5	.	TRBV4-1	CASSRHPGEETQYF	TGCGCCAGCAGCCGCCACCCAGGGGAAGAGACCCAGTACTTC
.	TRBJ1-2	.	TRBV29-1	CSVVSGTNYGYTF	TGCAGCGTTGTAAGCGGTACTAACTATGGCTACACCTTC
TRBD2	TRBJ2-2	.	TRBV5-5	CASSLLLAGLGELFF	TGTGCCAGCAGCTTGTTACTAGCGGGACTCGGGGAGCTGTTTTTT
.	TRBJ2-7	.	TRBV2	CASRRQAVSYNEQYF	TGTGCCAGCAGACGACAGGCTGTCTCCTACAATGAGCAGTACTTC
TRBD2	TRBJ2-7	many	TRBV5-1	CASSLRLAGDEQYF	TGCGCCAGCAGCCTTAGACTAGCGGGTGACGAGCAGTACTTC
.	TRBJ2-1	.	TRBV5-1	CASSLYAGVGENEQFF	TGCGCCAGCAGCTTGTATGCTGGGGTTGGAGAGAATGAGCAGTTCTTC
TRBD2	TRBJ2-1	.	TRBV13	CVSSPYGLAGGTEQFF	TGTGTCAGCAGCCCTTATGGACTAGCGGGAGGAACTGAGCAGTTCTTC
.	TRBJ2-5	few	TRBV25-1	CASSEDRAQETQYF	TGTGCCAGCAGTGAAGATAGAGCCCAAGAGACCCAGTACTTC
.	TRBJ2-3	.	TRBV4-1	CASSQASGRGTDTQYF	TGCGCCAGCAGCCAAGCGTCGGGCAGGGGCACAGATACGCAGTATTTT
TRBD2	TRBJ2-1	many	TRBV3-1	CASSFLAGGPGEQFF	TGTGCCAGCAGCTTTCTAGCGGGAGGGCCCGGTGAGCAGTTCTTC
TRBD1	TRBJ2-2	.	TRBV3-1	CASSRPGQGAPELFF	TGTGCCAGCAGCCGCCCTGGACAGGGGGCGCCGGAGCTGTTTTTT
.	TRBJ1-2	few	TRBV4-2	CASSQEGSDYGYTF	TGTGCCAGCAGCCAAGAAGGGAGTGACTATGGCTACACCTTC
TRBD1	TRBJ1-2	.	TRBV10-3	CAISESGTGEIHGYTF	TGTGCCATCAGTGAGTCTGGGACAGGGGAGATCCATGGCTACACCTTC
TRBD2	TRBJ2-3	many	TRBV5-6	CASSSSGSTQYF	TGTGCCAGCAGCTCTAGCGGGAGCACGCAGTATTTT
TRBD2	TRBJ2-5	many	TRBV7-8	CASKPDTGRRETQYF	TGTGCCAGCAAACCCGACACCGGGAGGCGAGAGACCCAGTACTTC
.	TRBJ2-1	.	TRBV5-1	CASSLRLGNNEQFF	TGCGCCAGCAGCTTGCGACTAGGTAACAATGAGCAGTTCTTC
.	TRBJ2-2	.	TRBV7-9	CASSSRGYTGELFF	TGTGCCAGCAGCTCGAGGGGATACACCGGGGAGCTGTTTTTT
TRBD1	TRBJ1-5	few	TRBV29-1	CSVSPGTGSNQPQHF	TGCAGCGTTTCTCCTGGGACAGGGAGCAATCAGCCCCAGCATTTT
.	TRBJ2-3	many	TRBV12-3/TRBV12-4	CASSFWGATHTQYF	TGTGCCAGCAGTTTCTGGGGGGCCACCCATACGCAGTATTTT
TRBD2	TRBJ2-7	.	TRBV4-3	CASSQDGEGFYEQYF	TGCGCCAGCAGCCAAGATGGGGAGGGGTTCTACGAGCAGTACTTC
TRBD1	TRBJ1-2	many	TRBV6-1	CASIRDSLYGYTF	TGTGCCAGCATTCGGGACAGCCTCTATGGCTACACCTTC
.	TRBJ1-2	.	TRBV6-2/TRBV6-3	CASSDRQHSNYGYTF	TGTGCCAGCAGTGATCGACAGCACTCTAACTATGGCTACACCTTC
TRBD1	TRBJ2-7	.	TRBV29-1	CSVEDRRTGIYEQYF	TGCAGCGTTGAAGATAGGAGGACAGGGATATACGAGCAGTACTTC